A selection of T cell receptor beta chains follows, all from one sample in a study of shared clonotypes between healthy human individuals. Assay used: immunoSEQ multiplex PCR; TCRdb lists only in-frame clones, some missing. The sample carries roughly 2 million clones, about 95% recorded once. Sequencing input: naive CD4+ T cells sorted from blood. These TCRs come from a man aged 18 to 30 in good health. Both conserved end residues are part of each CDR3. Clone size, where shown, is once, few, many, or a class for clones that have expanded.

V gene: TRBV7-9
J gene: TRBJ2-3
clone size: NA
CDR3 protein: CASEVGHADTQYF

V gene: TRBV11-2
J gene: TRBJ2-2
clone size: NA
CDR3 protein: CASSRTFRDKGDTGELFF

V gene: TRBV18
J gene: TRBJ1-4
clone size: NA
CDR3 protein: CASSPGLGEKLFF

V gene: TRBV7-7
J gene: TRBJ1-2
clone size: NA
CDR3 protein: CASSPSLTDSYGYTF

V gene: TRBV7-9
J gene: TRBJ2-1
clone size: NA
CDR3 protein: CASSKYSGRGDEQFF

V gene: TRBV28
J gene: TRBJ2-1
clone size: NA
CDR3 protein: CASSSLDREDNEQFF

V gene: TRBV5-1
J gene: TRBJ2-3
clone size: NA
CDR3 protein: CASSWDRASSTDTQYF

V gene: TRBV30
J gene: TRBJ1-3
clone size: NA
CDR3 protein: CAWSRTANTIYF

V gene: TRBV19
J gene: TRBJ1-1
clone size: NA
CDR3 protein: CASSARTEAFF

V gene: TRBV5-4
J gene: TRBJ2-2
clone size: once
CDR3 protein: CASAPGQVLSSTGELFF

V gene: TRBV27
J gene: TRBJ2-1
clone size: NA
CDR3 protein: CASSLLGGRSYNEQFF

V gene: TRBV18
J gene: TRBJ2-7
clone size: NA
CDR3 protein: CASSPSLGSSYEQYF

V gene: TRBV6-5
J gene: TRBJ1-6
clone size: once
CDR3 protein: CASSRGQGLHF

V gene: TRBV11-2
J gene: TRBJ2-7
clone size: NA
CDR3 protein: CASRVQGTHEQYF

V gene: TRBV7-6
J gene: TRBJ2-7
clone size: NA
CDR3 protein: CASSFGGDSYEQYF

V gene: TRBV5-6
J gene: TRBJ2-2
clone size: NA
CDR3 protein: CASSFTLAALNTGELFF

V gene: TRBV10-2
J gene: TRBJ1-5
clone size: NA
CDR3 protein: CASTDRDRGQPQHF

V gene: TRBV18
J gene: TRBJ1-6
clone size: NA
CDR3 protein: CASSPSPTGSSYNSPLHF

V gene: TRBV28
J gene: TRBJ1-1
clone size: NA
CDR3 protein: CASSPQGTEAFF

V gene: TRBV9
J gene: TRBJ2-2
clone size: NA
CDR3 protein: CASGGTSDRTRTGELFF

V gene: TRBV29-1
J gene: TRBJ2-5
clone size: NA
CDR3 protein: CSAQNAGGTQYF

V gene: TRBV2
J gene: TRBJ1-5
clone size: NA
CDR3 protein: CASGTISNQPQHF

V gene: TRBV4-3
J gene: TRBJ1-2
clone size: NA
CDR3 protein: CASSQERGLDYGYTF

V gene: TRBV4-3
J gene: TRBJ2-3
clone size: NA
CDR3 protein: CASSPTWGFTDTQYF

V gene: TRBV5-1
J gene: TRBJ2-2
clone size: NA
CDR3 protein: CASSPRGTPNTGELFF

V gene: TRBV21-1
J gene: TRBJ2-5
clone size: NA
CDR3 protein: CASSKTGTLQETQYF

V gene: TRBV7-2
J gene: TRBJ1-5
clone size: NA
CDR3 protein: CASSLGQGHQPQHF

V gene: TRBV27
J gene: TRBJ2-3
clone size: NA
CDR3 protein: CASSLRTTDTQYF

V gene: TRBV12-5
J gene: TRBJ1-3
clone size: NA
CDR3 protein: CASGLPPRELSSGNTIYF

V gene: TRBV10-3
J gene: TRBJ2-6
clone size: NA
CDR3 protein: CAIRDSGANVLTF

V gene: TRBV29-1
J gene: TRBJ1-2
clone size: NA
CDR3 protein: CSAVRGQGYGYTF

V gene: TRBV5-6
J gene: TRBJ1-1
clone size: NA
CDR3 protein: CASSFAGVWNTEAFF

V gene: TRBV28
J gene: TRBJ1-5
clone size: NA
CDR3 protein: CASSLYGGYSNQPQHF

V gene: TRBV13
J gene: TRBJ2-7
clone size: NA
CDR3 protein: CASSLIRRGLAPYEQYF

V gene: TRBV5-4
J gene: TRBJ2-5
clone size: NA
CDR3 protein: CASSLRLAGAQETQYF

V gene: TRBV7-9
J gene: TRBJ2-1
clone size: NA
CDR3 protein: CASSLGRGLYNEQFF

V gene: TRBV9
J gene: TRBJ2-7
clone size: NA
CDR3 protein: CASSPQQADYEQYF